This TCR beta chain was captured by sequencing in a study of response to subunit inactivated influenza vaccine. Findings and limits, study-wide: Authors suggested few new T cells are recruited by each seasonal influenza vaccination.

This CDR3 has 14 residues. V was trimmed by 5 bases and J by 3 bases, leaving 14 bases between them. Germline V lookup: CDR1 SGHVS, CDR2 FNYEAQ. About this clonotype: Its matching antigen is unknown.

MiXCR was run by TCRdb on the RT-PCR reads, yielding one entry per CDR3 protein. The repertoire consists of fewer than 700,000 distinct CDR3 sequences, with 13% occurring once and the leading ten covering approximately 14%. The starting material was PBMCs from blood, obtained more than 35 days after vaccination. The TCR was taken from a man aged 50 or older who received an inactivated influenza vaccine. This chain connects TRBV7-6 to TRBJ2-7; D perhaps matches TRBD1 (6 bases). CDR3 sequence: CASSRGTRGYEQYF. The CDR3 DNA reads TGTGCCAGCAGCAGGGGGACCAGGGGCTACGAGCAGTACTTC.